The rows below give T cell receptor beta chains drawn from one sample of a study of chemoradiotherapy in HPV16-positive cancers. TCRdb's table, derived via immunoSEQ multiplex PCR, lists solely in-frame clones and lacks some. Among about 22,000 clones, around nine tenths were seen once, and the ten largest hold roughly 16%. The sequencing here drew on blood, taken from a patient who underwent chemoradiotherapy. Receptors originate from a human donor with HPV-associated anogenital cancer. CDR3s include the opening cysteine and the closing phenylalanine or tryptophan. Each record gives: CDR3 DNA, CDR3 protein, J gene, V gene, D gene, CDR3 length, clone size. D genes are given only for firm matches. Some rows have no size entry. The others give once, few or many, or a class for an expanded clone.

cdr3_nt: TGTGCCAGCAGCTTGGGAAACGGGGGCCCCTTCGCTGAAGCTTTCTTT
cdr3_aa: CASSLGNGGPFAEAFF
j_call: TRBJ1-1
v_call: TRBV11-2
d_call: -
cdr3_length: 16
clone_size: few

cdr3_nt: TGTGCCACCAGCCCATCCCGGGAGGTGTATGGCTACACCTTC
cdr3_aa: CATSPSREVYGYTF
j_call: TRBJ1-2
v_call: TRBV15
d_call: -
cdr3_length: 14
clone_size: -

cdr3_nt: TGCGCCAGCAGCCAAGGGACAGGGGTGGTAGAAACTGAAGCTTTCTTT
cdr3_aa: CASSQGTGVVETEAFF
j_call: TRBJ1-1
v_call: TRBV4-3
d_call: TRBD1
cdr3_length: 16
clone_size: -

cdr3_nt: TGCAGCGCAGAGGATAGGAAAGCTTTCTTT
cdr3_aa: CSAEDRKAFF
j_call: TRBJ1-1
v_call: TRBV29-1
d_call: -
cdr3_length: 10
clone_size: -

cdr3_nt: TGTGCCAGCAGCCCCCGACCCGGCTCCTACAATGAGCAGTTCTTC
cdr3_aa: CASSPRPGSYNEQFF
j_call: TRBJ2-1
v_call: TRBV7-3
d_call: -
cdr3_length: 15
clone_size: once

cdr3_nt: TGTGCCAGCAGAAGGTGGCAGGGGGCCGTAGCTCCTGGTGGCTACACCTTC
cdr3_aa: CASRRWQGAVAPGGYTF
j_call: TRBJ1-2
v_call: TRBV28
d_call: TRBD1
cdr3_length: 17
clone_size: -

cdr3_nt: TGCGCCAGCAGCCAGTCGACCCGCCGGGGGCAGTTCTTC
cdr3_aa: CASSQSTRRGQFF
j_call: TRBJ2-1
v_call: TRBV4-3
d_call: -
cdr3_length: 13
clone_size: -

cdr3_nt: TGTGCCAGCAGCCAAGATAGGGGGGGACAGCTAAGCAATCAGCCCCAGCATTTT
cdr3_aa: CASSQDRGGQLSNQPQHF
j_call: TRBJ1-5
v_call: TRBV4-2
d_call: TRBD1
cdr3_length: 18
clone_size: -

cdr3_nt: TGTGCCAGCAGGATTACCGGGACAGGGTTCTACGAGCAGTACTTC
cdr3_aa: CASRITGTGFYEQYF
j_call: TRBJ2-7
v_call: TRBV28
d_call: TRBD1
cdr3_length: 15
clone_size: -

cdr3_nt: TGTGCCAGCTCACCGGCCACCTTTTACGAGCAGTACTTC
cdr3_aa: CASSPATFYEQYF
j_call: TRBJ2-7
v_call: TRBV18
d_call: -
cdr3_length: 13
clone_size: once